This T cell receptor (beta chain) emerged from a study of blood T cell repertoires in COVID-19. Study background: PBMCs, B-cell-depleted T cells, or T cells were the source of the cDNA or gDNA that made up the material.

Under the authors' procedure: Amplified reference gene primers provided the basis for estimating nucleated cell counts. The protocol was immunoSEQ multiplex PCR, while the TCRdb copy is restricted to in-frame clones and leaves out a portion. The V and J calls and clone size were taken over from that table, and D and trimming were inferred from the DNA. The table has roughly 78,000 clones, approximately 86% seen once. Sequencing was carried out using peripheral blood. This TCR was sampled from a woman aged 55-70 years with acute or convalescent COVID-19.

The DNA for the CDR3 is TGCGCCAGCAGCTTTGCGACAGGGGTCCGGTATGGCTACACCTTC. Its protein product is CASSFATGVRYGYTF. The genes are TRBV5-1 and TRBJ1-2, with 8 bases matching TRBD1. The CDR3 has 15 amino acids. The germline V gene has CDR1 SGHRS and CDR2 YFSETQ. V was clipped by 2 bases and J by 5 bases; unmatched bases: 8.